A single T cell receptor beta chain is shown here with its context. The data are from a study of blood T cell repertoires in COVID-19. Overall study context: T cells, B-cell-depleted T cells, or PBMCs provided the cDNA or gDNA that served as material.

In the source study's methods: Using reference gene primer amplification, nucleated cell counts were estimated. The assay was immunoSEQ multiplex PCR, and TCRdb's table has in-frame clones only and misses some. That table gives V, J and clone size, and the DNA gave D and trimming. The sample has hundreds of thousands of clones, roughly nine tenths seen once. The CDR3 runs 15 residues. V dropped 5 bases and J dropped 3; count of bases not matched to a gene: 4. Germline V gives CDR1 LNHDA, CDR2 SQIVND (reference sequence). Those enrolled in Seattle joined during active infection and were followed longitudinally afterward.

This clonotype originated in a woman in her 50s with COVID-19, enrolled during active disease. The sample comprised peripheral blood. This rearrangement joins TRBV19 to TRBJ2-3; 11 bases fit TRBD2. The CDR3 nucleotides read TGTGCCAGTAGTGTTCGACTAGCGGGGACAGATACGCAGTATTTT. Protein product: CASSVRLAGTDTQYF.